The clone carrying this TCR beta chain showed up just a few times. The antigen is not known. This sample stems from a study of identical twins. Unique molecular identifiers were present on the cDNA, which also gained a universal primer site by template switching. In TCRdb, the 5' RACE reads were re-called with MiXCR into one record per CDR3 protein. The data show 1.5 million to 2 million distinct CDR3 sequences, less than 40% seen once. Study-wide results and limits: Conclusions came from cross-sectional statistical analysis, not from following the same donors. Out-of-frame beta sequences exhibited a weaker degree of excess twin sharing.

The CDR3 covers 17 residues. Germline values: CDR1 SGHVS, CDR2 FQNEAQ. The sequenced sample consisted of cord blood. The sequence came from a newborn girl in good health. This sequence joins TRBV7-8 and TRBJ2-1, with D possibly matching TRBD2 (6 bases). The DNA matches TRBJ2-7 better at its end, which makes the J call doubtful. The CDR3: CASSLDDSGYSYNEQYF. CDR3 sequence (DNA): TGTGCCAGCAGCTTAGATGATAGCGGTTACTCCTACAATGAGCAGTACTTC.